Reported below is one TCR beta chain. Its antigen is unknown. This CDR3 comprises 15 residues. Germline V gene sequence: CDR1 MNHNS, CDR2 SASEGT. The ends lost 6 bases at V and 3 bases at J; junction bases unmatched: 6. The sample belongs to a study of T cell repertoires in cytomegalovirus infection. Whole-study context: Well-studied HLA-B-restricted epitopes and recently identified HLA-C-restricted epitopes of CMV were both used in the study. Matching HLA type, along with CMV infection, was indicated by public TCR beta signatures. General study findings and limits: HLA-C-restricted CMV clonotypes gave the most frequent clonotype in two of eight donors.

TCRdb used MiXCR to reprocess the reads, holding one entry per CDR3 protein. Among about 330,000 distinct CDR3 sequences listed, about 32% were seen once. This specimen was cultured PBMCs, taken from culture after CMV antigen stimulation. V usage is TRBV6-1 and J usage is TRBJ2-1; TRBD1 agrees at 9 bases. The receptor comes from a human donor in good health (CMV status not recorded). Some clones in this sample may be carry-over from other donors' samples. The CDR3 DNA reads TGTGCCAGCAGGACGGACAGGGGACTCTACAATGAGCAGTTCTTC. It is translated as CASRTDRGLYNEQFF.